The rows below give T cell receptor beta chains drawn from one sample of a study of cytomegalovirus exposure and HLA in healthy donors. Generated by immunoSEQ multiplex PCR, the TCRdb table keeps only in-frame clones and is missing some. The data show roughly 130,000 clones, roughly 90% seen once. The specimen sequenced was PBMCs. The receptors derive from a man under 40 in good health and CMV-seronegative. Each CDR3 is given with its conserved first and last residue. Each record gives: clone size, D gene, J gene, V gene, CDR3 DNA, CDR3 protein. A D gene is named only where the DNA matches it firmly. The size field is filled for only some rows; it gives once, few, many or a size class.

>-|-|TRBJ2-1|TRBV27
TGTGCCAGCAGTGAGGACATCTACAATGAGCAGTTCTTC
CASSEDIYNEQFF
>-|-|TRBJ2-5|TRBV11-2
TGTGCCAGCAGCCCCCGCAACCGGGAGACCCAGTACTTC
CASSPRNRETQYF
>-|-|TRBJ2-1|TRBV2
TGTGCCAGCACCCCGACTAGTGGAACGAGGAATGAGCAGTTCTTC
CASTPTSGTRNEQFF
>-|TRBD2|TRBJ2-3|TRBV5-8
TGTGCCAGCAGCTTGCCCGGGACTAGCGGGAGTGCAGATACGCAGTATTTT
CASSLPGTSGSADTQYF
>-|TRBD2|TRBJ2-7|TRBV18
TGTGCCAGCTCACCAGTTCTAGCGGAGTCCTACGAGCAGTACTTC
CASSPVLAESYEQYF
>-|-|TRBJ1-1|TRBV15
TGTGCCACCAGCAGTCCTGTGGATTTGACAGAAGCTTTCTTT
CATSSPVDLTEAFF
>-|TRBD1|TRBJ2-7|TRBV5-1
TGCGCCAGCAGCTTGGCGCCGACGACAGGGCTCGACGAGCAGTACTTC
CASSLAPTTGLDEQYF
>-|-|TRBJ2-7|TRBV4-1
TGCGCCAGCAGCCAAGTGGTCACAGCTACCTACGAGCAGTACTTC
CASSQVVTATYEQYF
>once|-|TRBJ1-1|TRBV10-1
TGCGCCAGCAGTGAAAATGATGGGACTGGGCTCAGCGCTGAAGCTTTCTTT
CASSENDGTGLSAEAFF
>-|-|TRBJ1-1|TRBV14
TGTGCCAGCAGCCAAGTCGTCCCTGTGGGCTCCGGGGACTCCACTGAAGCTTTCTTT
CASSQVVPVGSGDSTEAFF
>-|-|TRBJ1-5|TRBV7-8
TGTGCCAGCAGCTTAGAAAAAGCCCAGCCCCAGCATTTT
CASSLEKAQPQHF
>-|TRBD2|TRBJ2-3|TRBV5-1
TGCGCCAGCAGCCCCGTAGCGGGGGCCCCCACAGATACGCAGTATTTT
CASSPVAGAPTDTQYF
>-|-|TRBJ2-4|TRBV20-1
TGCAGTGCTAGATCGGGTTGGATTCAGTACTTC
CSARSGWIQYF
>-|-|TRBJ2-7|TRBV29-1
TGCAGCGTTGCGCGGACAAACTCCTACGAGCAGTACTTC
CSVARTNSYEQYF
>-|-|TRBJ2-7|TRBV6-1
TGTGCCAGCAGCTCAACAGATTTCCGGGAGCAGTACTTC
CASSSTDFREQYF
>-|TRBD2|TRBJ2-1|TRBV6-6
TGTGCCAGCAGTTACTTTTCCGGGACTAGGCTCAATGAGCAGTTCTTC
CASSYFSGTRLNEQFF
>-|-|TRBJ1-1|TRBV15
TGTGCCTCAAAGAAGAGCTCGATGAACACTGAAGCTTTCTTT
CASKKSSMNTEAFF
>-|TRBD2|TRBJ2-1|TRBV4-3
TGCGCCAGCAGCCAAGACTTGTCGGGAGGGCCGAACGAGCAGTTCTTC
CASSQDLSGGPNEQFF
>-|-|TRBJ1-4|TRBV7-9
TGTGCCAGCAGGCGTGAAAAACTGTTTTTT
CASRREKLFF
>-|-|TRBJ2-7|TRBV9
TGTGCCAGCGGAGGACTGGAGAGTGGGACTCGTTCCTACGAGCAGTACTTC
CASGGLESGTRSYEQYF
>once|TRBD1|TRBJ1-2|TRBV2
TGTGCCAGTAAACCGGGACAGAACTATGGCTACACCTTC
CASKPGQNYGYTF
>-|TRBD2|TRBJ2-1|TRBV7-6
TGTGCCAGCAGCTTATTGGCGGGGGGGTACAATGAGCAGTTCTTC
CASSLLAGGYNEQFF
>-|-|TRBJ1-2|TRBV5-4
TGTGCCAGCAGCTTTGACAACTCGGGCTACACCTTC
CASSFDNSGYTF
>-|-|TRBJ1-2|TRBV5-6
TGTGCCAGCAGCGGGCCGGGACAAATATGGGATGGCTACACCTTC
CASSGPGQIWDGYTF
>-|-|TRBJ1-5|TRBV7-9
TGTGCCAGCAGCTTGGACACTAATAATCAGCCCCAGCATTTT
CASSLDTNNQPQHF
>-|-|TRBJ2-1|TRBV29-1
TGCAGCGTTGTGGCGGGTTACAATGAGCAGTTCTTC
CSVVAGYNEQFF
>-|-|TRBJ2-7|TRBV30
TGTGCCTGGAGGCGAGAGGGACTCATGAACGAGCAGTACTTC
CAWRREGLMNEQYF
>-|TRBD2|TRBJ2-5|TRBV5-6
TGTGCCAGCAGCCTCGGGACTACCTTTGGGACCCAGTACTTC
CASSLGTTFGTQYF
>-|-|TRBJ1-5|TRBV6-5
TGTGCCAGCAGCCTTCGTGAGGGTGGACAGCCCCAGCATTTT
CASSLREGGQPQHF
>-|-|TRBJ1-1|TRBV30
TGTGCCTGGAGTGTCCCATACGGACAGACGAACACTGAAGCTTTCTTT
CAWSVPYGQTNTEAFF
>-|TRBD2|TRBJ2-1|TRBV5-1
TGCGCCAGCAGCTTGGGACTAGCGGGGGCCTACAATGAGCAGTTCTTC
CASSLGLAGAYNEQFF
>-|-|TRBJ1-6|TRBV25-1
TGTGCCAGCAGTCCGACTCCCATTTCCCCCCTCCACTTT
CASSPTPISPLHF
>-|TRBD2|TRBJ2-5|TRBV18
TGTGCCAGCTCACCCGGGGCGGGAGTGGAGACCCAGTACTTC
CASSPGAGVETQYF
>-|-|TRBJ1-2|TRBV11-2
TGTGCCAGCAGCGCGAGCTATGGCTACACCTTC
CASSASYGYTF
>-|TRBD2|TRBJ2-5|TRBV30
TGTGCCTGGAGGGATCGGACTAGACGGGAGACCCAGTACTTC
CAWRDRTRRETQYF
>-|-|TRBJ1-1|TRBV25-1
TGTGCCAGCATCCGGGACACAAACACTGAAGCTTTCTTT
CASIRDTNTEAFF